This note documents a single T cell receptor beta chain sequence. Only in-frame clones appear in the TCRdb table, and some are missing; sequencing was by immunoSEQ multiplex PCR. The table shows about 160,000 clones, with 80% to 95% occurring only once. The data were obtained in a study of control samples from healthy donors and cancer patients. The germline CDR1 and CDR2 sequences are SQVTM and ANQGSEA. CDR3 length: 13 amino acids. V was trimmed by 7 bases and J by 9 bases, leaving 21 bases between them. The chain couples TRBV29-1 to TRBJ1-1; D gene unclear. Sequences were obtained from blood. The sequence came from a woman in her 30s in good health. In DNA form, the CDR3 reads TGCAGCGGGGCTCGAGGTCTGGAGCCCAAAGCTTTCTTT. This encodes CSGARGLEPKAFF.